These 29 T cell receptor beta chains originate from one sample sequenced in a study of shared T cell receptors in the human thymus. Assay used: immunoSEQ multiplex PCR; TCRdb lists only in-frame clones, some missing. The sample consists of roughly 68,000 clones, 90% to 95% of them appearing once. Sequencing used thymocytes. All receptors come from a human donor.

The genes are TRBV7-8 and TRBJ2-2; D is unresolved. Looked up from germline, CDR1 is SGHVS and CDR2 is FQNEAQ. V was cut by 1 base and J by 6 bases, with 6 bases left in between. The CDR3 contains 13 residues. The CDR3 sequence: CASSLDPSGELFF. Written as DNA, the CDR3 is TGTGCCAGCAGCTTAGATCCCTCCGGGGAGCTGTTTTTT.

This clone appeared once. The V and J genes are TRBV9 and TRBJ2-1; 7 nucleotides agree with TRBD1. V was clipped by 5 bases and J by 2 bases; unmatched bases: 10. The CDR3 loop spans 16 amino acids. Germline CDR1 SGDLS, CDR2 YYNGEE. The chain's CDR3 is CASSDFRQGPYNEQFF. The CDR3 DNA reads as TGTGCCAGCAGTGATTTTAGACAGGGACCCTACAATGAGCAGTTCTTC.

This clone was counted once. V and J are TRBV29-1 and TRBJ1-2; 8 nucleotides line up with TRBD1. The CDR3 is 15 amino acids. V trimming: 6 bases; J trimming: 7 bases; junction bases outside the gene matches: 16. CDR1 and CDR2 (germline): SQVTM, ANQGSEA. The CDR3 loop reads CSVVPYPTGGSGYTF. The CDR3 DNA is TGCAGCGTCGTACCATACCCTACAGGGGGAAGTGGCTACACCTTC.

This chain joins TRBV5-6 and TRBJ1-2, with 8 positions matching TRBD1. The CDR3 contains 14 residues. V lost 4 bases, J lost 4 bases, and 6 bases stayed unmatched. The germline CDR1 and CDR2 sequences are SGHDT and YYEEEE. The CDR3 protein is CASSGQGEGYGYTF. The DNA for the CDR3 is TGTGCCAGCAGCGGACAGGGCGAGGGCTATGGCTACACCTTC. Supplemented by reference TRBV5-6 and TRBJ1-2, the full variable domain reads DAGVTQSPTHLIKTRGQQVTLRCSPKSGHDTVSWYQQALGQGPQFIFQYYEEEERQRGNFPDRFSGHQFPNYSSELNVNALLLGDSALYLCASSGQGEGYGYTFGSGTRLTVV.

V usage is TRBV5-6 and J usage is TRBJ2-3, with a possible D match to TRBD2 (6 bases). Trimming took off 3 bases at V and 3 bases at J, with 11 bases between the two ends. CDR3 size: 14 residues. CDR1 and CDR2 from the germline V gene are SGHDT and YYEEEE. CDR3: CASSSGGVTDTQYF. CDR3 sequence (DNA): TGTGCCAGCAGCTCTGGCGGGGTGACAGATACGCAGTATTTT.

The chain joins TRBV10-3 to TRBJ1-2, with 10 bases that match TRBD1. Germline V gene lookup returns CDR1 ENHRY and CDR2 SYGVKD. The CDR3 consists of 15 residues. V was clipped by 5 bases and J by 4 bases; unmatched bases: 7. Here the CDR3 reads CAISSGTGAFYGYTF. In DNA, the CDR3 is TGTGCCATCAGTTCCGGGACAGGGGCATTCTATGGCTACACCTTC.

The J gene is TRBJ2-7, the V gene TRBV28; D call uncertain. Germline V gives CDR1 MDHEN, CDR2 SYDVKM. The CDR3 loop spans 12 amino acids. Trimming left V 5 bases short and J 3 bases short, with 8 bases between. In DNA form, the CDR3 reads TGTGCCAGCAGTCGCCGGAACTACGAGCAGTACTTC. Translation gives CASSRRNYEQYF.

The chain employs TRBV6-5 and TRBJ2-5, with D possibly matching TRBD2 (6 bases). V was trimmed by 4 bases and J by 1 base, leaving 16 bases between them. This CDR3 spans 16 amino acids. Germline CDR1 and CDR2: MNHEY and SVGAGI. DNA for the CDR3: TGTGCCAGCAGTTCCGTAAGAGGGAGGCCCCAAGAGACCCAGTACTTC. Its translation: CASSSVRGRPQETQYF.

The CDR3 reads CASSQDWGSGAEDTQYF. The CDR3 nucleotides are TGCGCCAGCAGCCAAGATTGGGGTAGCGGGGCTGAAGATACGCAGTATTTT. V is TRBV4-3 and J is TRBJ2-3; 8 nucleotides line up with TRBD2. CDR1 and CDR2 from the germline V gene are LGHNA and YSLEER. CDR3 size: 17 residues. V trimming: 0 bases; J trimming: 5 bases; junction bases outside the gene matches: 10.

The rearrangement uses TRBV5-1 and TRBJ1-2, with D perhaps TRBD1 (6 bases). In germline, CDR1 is SGHRS, CDR2 YFSETQ. The V end was cut by 1 base, the J end by 5 bases, with 15 bases between. The CDR3 has 15 residues. This CDR3 reads CASSLRGGERYGYTF. Here the CDR3 DNA reads TGCGCCAGCAGCTTGAGGGGGGGCGAACGGTATGGCTACACCTTC. The whole variable domain, filled in from reference TRBV5-1 and TRBJ1-2, reads KAGVTQTPRYLIKTRGQQVTLSCSPISGHRSVSWYQQTPGQGLQFLFEYFSETQRNKGNFPGRFSGRQFSNSRSEMNVSTLELGDSALYLCASSLRGGERYGYTFGSGTRLTVV.

Note on this clone: Other DNA sequences in the sample encode the same CDR3. This chain links TRBV7-2 with TRBJ1-2, with a possible D match to TRBD1 (5 bases). Germline V gene sequence: CDR1 SGHTA, CDR2 FQGNSA. The CDR3 extends over 15 amino acids. V lost 4 bases, J lost 3 bases, and 15 bases lay in between. The CDR3 sequence: CASSSGLKEDYGYTF. The CDR3, as DNA: TGTGCCAGCAGCTCGGGACTGAAGGAGGACTATGGCTACACCTTC.

As DNA, the CDR3 is TGCGCCAGCAGTTACTCCTACGAGCAGTACTTC. The encoded protein is CASSYSYEQYF. J is TRBJ2-7 and V is TRBV10-1, with unresolved D. Germline V gene sequence: CDR1 WNHNN, CDR2 SYGVQD (reference sequence). V lost 5 bases and J 0 bases, leaving 2 bases between the germline ends. This CDR3 has 11 residues.

The rearrangement links TRBV27 to TRBJ1-4; 8 bases line up with TRBD1. This CDR3 has 17 residues. The germline gives CDR1 MNHEY, CDR2 SMNVEV (reference sequence). The trim removed 2 bases at V and 7 bases at J, leaving 12 bases unmatched. The CDR3 region is CASSLLQGGFRGEKLFF. DNA of the CDR3: TGTGCCAGCAGTTTACTACAGGGGGGGTTTCGGGGTGAAAAACTGTTTTTT.

The V and J genes are TRBV15 and TRBJ1-2; D perhaps matches TRBD1 (5 bases). Germline V gene data show CDR1 as LNHNV and CDR2 as YYDKDF (reference sequence). The ends were cut back, 5 bases at V and 2 bases at J, with 21 bases in the middle. This CDR3 comprises 17 residues. CDR3 residues: CATSGMGPGSGNYGYTF. The CDR3 DNA sequence: TGTGCCACCAGCGGAATGGGACCAGGGAGCGGAAACTATGGCTACACCTTC.

The V and J genes are TRBV5-1 and TRBJ2-1, with D tentatively TRBD1 (5 bases). The CDR3 has 15 amino acids. Germline-derived CDR1 and CDR2 are SGHRS and YFSETQ. The germline V and J ends were trimmed by 2 bases and 5 bases, with 14 bases remaining between them. CDR3 sequence reads: CASSFHSRVDNEQFF. DNA of the CDR3: TGCGCCAGCAGCTTCCATTCCAGGGTGGACAATGAGCAGTTCTTC.

This clone has only one observation. The V call is TRBV7-9, the J call TRBJ2-7, with 12 bases fitting TRBD1. Germline V gives CDR1 SEHNR, CDR2 FQNEAQ (reference sequence). CDR3 size: 16 residues. J was trimmed by 1 base and V by 5 bases; bases with no gene match: 6. The DNA of the CDR3 is TGTGCCAGCAGCCCTCCGGGACAGGGGGCTTCCTACGAGCAGTACTTC. Protein product: CASSPPGQGASYEQYF.

The J gene is TRBJ1-2, the V gene TRBV5-1; weak D call: TRBD1 (5 bases). Trimming left V 0 bases short and J 4 bases short, with 28 bases between. The CDR3 runs to 20 residues. The germline V gene has CDR1 SGHRS and CDR2 YFSETQ. The CDR3 DNA reads as TGCGCCAGCAGCTTGGCGTGGTGGAGGGGAATTAGCAGGACAACCTATGGCTACACCTTC. Amino acid sequence: CASSLAWWRGISRTTYGYTF.

This clone came up a few times. This chain links TRBV18 with TRBJ2-4; 9 bases agree with TRBD1. V gave up 1 base and J gave up 2 bases; unmatched junction bases: 12. Germline CDR1 reads KGHSH; CDR2 reads LQKENI. This CDR3 comprises 19 residues. CDR3 amino acids: CASSPLNETGGQTKNIQYF. The CDR3 DNA reads as TGTGCCAGCTCACCACTTAACGAGACAGGGGGTCAAACCAAAAACATTCAGTACTTC.

The chain employs TRBV6-4 and TRBJ2-3; TRBD1 might be the D (6 bases). Germline V CDR1 and CDR2: MRHNA, SNTAGT. CDR3 length: 13 residues. Trimming took off 6 bases at V and 3 bases at J, with 10 bases between the two ends. The CDR3, as DNA: TGTGCCAGCAGACAGGGCCCAACAGATACGCAGTATTTT. This codes for CASRQGPTDTQYF.

This clone was seen just once. The V call is TRBV14, the J call TRBJ2-5; D might be TRBD1 or TRBD2, each matching 5 bases. CDR3 length: 15 amino acids. V lost 3 bases and J lost 3, with 14 bases in between. CDR1 is SGHDN, CDR2 FVKESK, per germline. The CDR3 reads CASSQFSGAEETQYF. CDR3 DNA: TGTGCCAGCAGCCAGTTTTCCGGGGCCGAAGAGACCCAGTACTTC.

The chain employs TRBV19 and TRBJ2-7; 10 bases are a match to TRBD1. After removal of 1 base from V and 3 bases from J, the junction contained 9 bases not matched to a gene. Germline CDR1 reads LNHDA; CDR2 reads SQIVND (reference sequence). The CDR3 has 17 amino acids. The CDR3 DNA is TGTGCCAGTAGTATAGTCGGACAGGGGGTAAAGCGCTACGAGCAGTACTTC. This translates into CASSIVGQGVKRYEQYF.

V is TRBV28 and J is TRBJ2-1; 9 positions match TRBD2. The length of the CDR3 is 16 residues. The ends lost 4 bases at V and 6 bases at J; junction bases unmatched: 10. CDR1 and CDR2 (germline): MDHEN, SYDVKM. The CDR3 here is CASSSPGLALGNEQFF. In DNA, the CDR3 is TGTGCCAGCAGTTCCCCGGGACTAGCCCTCGGCAATGAGCAGTTCTTC.

CDR3 coding DNA: TGTGCCAGCAGCTTAGAATATTTTCTAGGGAACACAGATACGCAGTATTTT. Amino acids: CASSLEYFLGNTDTQYF. The chain is built from TRBV7-2 and TRBJ2-3; D remains unclear. V shed 1 base and J shed 2 bases, with 16 bases lying between them. CDR1 and CDR2 (germline): SGHTA, FQGNSA. The CDR3 contains 17 residues.

The chain combines TRBV14 with TRBJ1-1, with 7 bases identical to TRBD1. CDR1 is SGHDN and CDR2 is FVKESK in the germline V gene. CDR3 size: 15 residues. The V segment lost 1 base and the J segment 6 bases; nucleotides outside the gene matches: 8. DNA for the CDR3: TGTGCCAGCAGCCAAGTTGACAGGGAGGGATCTGAAGCTTTCTTT. Residues: CASSQVDREGSEAFF.

The chain uses TRBV5-5 and TRBJ1-5; D may be TRBD1 (6 bases). This CDR3 comprises 13 residues. V lost 6 bases to trimming and J lost 4 bases, with 11 bases between them. Germline assignment: CDR1 SGHKS and CDR2 YYEKEE (reference sequence). CDR3 bases: TGTGCCAGCAACCTAGACAGGAATCAGCCCCAGCATTTT. This encodes CASNLDRNQPQHF.

V usage is TRBV5-1 and J usage is TRBJ1-2; D unresolved. The germline CDR1 and CDR2 sequences are SGHRS and YFSETQ. This CDR3 is built from 15 residues. Between the trimmed V and J ends, which lost 3 bases and 6 bases, there was a span of 18 bases. The CDR3 DNA is TGCGCCAGCAGCTCCCCTTCTCTTGGGGAGGATGGCTACACCTTC. Translated, it gives CASSSPSLGEDGYTF.

The chain carries TRBV6-5 and TRBJ2-1, with 11 positions matching TRBD2. From germline, CDR1 is MNHEY and CDR2 SVGAGI. Trimming cost V 6 bases and J 15 bases; bases outside gene matches: 7. The length of the CDR3 is 12 residues. CDR3 nucleotides: TGTGCCAGCAGGATAGCGGGGGGGCGGCCGTTCTTC. It specifies CASRIAGGRPFF.

This CDR3 reads CASSPQIYVQDEQYF. In DNA form, the CDR3 reads TGCGCCAGCAGCCCTCAGATTTACGTCCAGGACGAGCAGTACTTC. The gene calls are TRBV4-1 and TRBJ2-7; D is unresolved. Germline V gene sequence: CDR1 MGHRA, CDR2 YSYEKL. This CDR3 comprises 15 residues. Deletions cut 4 bases from V and 5 bases from J, with 18 bases between.

The chain uses TRBV7-6 and TRBJ2-7, with 7 bases aligning to TRBD1. Looked up from germline, CDR1 is SGHVS and CDR2 is FNYEAQ. The CDR3 spans 13 residues. V gave up 0 bases and J gave up 9 bases; unmatched junction bases: 5. In DNA, the CDR3 is TGTGCCAGCAGCTTAGCGAGAGGGGGCGGGCAGTACTTC. Protein: CASSLARGGGQYF.